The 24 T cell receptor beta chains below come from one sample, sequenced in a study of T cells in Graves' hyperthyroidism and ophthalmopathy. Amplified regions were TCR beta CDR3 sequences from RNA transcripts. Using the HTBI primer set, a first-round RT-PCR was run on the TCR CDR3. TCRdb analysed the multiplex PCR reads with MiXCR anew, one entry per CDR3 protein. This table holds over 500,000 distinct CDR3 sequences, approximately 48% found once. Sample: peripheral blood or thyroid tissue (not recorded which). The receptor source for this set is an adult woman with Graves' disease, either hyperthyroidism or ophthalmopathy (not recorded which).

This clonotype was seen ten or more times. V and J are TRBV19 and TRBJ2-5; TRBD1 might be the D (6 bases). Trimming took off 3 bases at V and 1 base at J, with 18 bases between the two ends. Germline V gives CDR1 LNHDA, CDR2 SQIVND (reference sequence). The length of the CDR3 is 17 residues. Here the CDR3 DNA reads TGTGCCAGTAGTATTTCTGGGGGCGCGGCATCCCAAGAGACCCAGTACTTC. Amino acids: CASSISGGAASQETQYF.

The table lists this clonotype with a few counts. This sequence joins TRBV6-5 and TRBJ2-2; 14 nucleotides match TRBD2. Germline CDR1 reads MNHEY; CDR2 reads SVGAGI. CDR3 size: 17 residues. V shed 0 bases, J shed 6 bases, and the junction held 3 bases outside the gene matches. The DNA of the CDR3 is TGTGCCAGCAGTTACTCGCGGACTAGCGGGAGGTCCGGGGAGCTGTTTTTT. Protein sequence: CASSYSRTSGRSGELFF.

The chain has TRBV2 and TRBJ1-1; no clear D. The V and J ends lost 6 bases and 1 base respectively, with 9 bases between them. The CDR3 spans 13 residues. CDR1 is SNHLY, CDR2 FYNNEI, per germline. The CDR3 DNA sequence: TGTGCCAGCAGGGACCTTAAGAACACTGAAGCTTTCTTT. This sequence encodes CASRDLKNTEAFF.

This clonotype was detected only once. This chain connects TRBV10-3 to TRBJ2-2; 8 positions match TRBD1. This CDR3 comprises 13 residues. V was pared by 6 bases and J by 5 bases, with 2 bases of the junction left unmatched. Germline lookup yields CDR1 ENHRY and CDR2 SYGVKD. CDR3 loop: CAIRQGGTGELFF. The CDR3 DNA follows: TGTGCCATCAGACAGGGGGGTACCGGGGAGCTGTTTTTT.

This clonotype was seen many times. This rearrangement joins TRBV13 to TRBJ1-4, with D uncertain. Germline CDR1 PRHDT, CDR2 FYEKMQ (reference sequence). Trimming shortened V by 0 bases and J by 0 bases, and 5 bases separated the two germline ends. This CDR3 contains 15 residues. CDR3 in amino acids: CASSLGYATNEKLFF. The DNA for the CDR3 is TGTGCCAGCAGCTTAGGTTATGCAACTAATGAAAAACTGTTTTTT.

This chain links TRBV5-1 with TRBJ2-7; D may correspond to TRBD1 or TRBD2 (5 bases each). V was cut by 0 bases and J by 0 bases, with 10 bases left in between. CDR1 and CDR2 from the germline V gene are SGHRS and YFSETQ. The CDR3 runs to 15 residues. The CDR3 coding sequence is TGCGCCAGCAGCTTGGGGGACGATGCCTCCTACGAGCAGTACTTC. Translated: CASSLGDDASYEQYF.

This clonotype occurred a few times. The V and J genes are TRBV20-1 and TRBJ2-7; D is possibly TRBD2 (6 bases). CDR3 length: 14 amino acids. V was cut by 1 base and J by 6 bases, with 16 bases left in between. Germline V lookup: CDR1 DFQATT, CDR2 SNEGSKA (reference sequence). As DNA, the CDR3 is TGCAGTGCTAGAGGGAGGCGCGGGATCGGCGAGCAGTACTTC. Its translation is CSARGRRGIGEQYF.

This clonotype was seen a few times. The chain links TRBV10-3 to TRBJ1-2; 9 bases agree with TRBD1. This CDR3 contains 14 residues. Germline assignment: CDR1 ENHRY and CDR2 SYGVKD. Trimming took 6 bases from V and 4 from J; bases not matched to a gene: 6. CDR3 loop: CAIRGGQGSYGYTF. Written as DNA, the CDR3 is TGTGCCATCAGGGGAGGACAGGGGAGCTATGGCTACACCTTC.

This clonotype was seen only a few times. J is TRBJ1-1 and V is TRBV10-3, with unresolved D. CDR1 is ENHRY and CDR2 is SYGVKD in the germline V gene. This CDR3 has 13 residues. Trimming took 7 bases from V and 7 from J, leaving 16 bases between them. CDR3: CAITRAVGNEAFF. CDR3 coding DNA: TGTGCCATCACCCGAGCAGTTGGTAATGAAGCTTTCTTT.

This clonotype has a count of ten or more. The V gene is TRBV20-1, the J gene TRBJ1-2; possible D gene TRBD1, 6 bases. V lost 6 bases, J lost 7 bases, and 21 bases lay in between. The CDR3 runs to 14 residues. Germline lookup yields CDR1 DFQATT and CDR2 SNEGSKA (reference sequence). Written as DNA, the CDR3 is TGCAGTGCCCACCCCCGACCAGGGGCTAGTGGCTACACCTTC. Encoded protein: CSAHPRPGASGYTF.

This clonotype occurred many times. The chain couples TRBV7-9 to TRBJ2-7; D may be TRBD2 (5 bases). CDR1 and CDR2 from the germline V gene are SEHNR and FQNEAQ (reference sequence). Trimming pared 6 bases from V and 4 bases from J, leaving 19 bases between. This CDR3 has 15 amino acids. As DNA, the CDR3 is TGTGCCAGCAGTCCCATCCGTACTAGTCCGTACGAGCAGTACTTC. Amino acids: CASSPIRTSPYEQYF.

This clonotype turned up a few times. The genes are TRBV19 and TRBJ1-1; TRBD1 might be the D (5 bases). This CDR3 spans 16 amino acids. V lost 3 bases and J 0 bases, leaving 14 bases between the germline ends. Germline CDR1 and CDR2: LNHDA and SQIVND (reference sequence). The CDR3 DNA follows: TGTGCCAGTAGTATGAGGACACTCCTCATGAACACTGAAGCTTTCTTT. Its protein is CASSMRTLLMNTEAFF.

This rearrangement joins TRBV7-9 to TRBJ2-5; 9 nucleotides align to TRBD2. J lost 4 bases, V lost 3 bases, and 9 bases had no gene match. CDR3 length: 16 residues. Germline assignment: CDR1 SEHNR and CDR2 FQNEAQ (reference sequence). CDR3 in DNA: TGTGCCAGCAGCTTCCTGGCGGGAGGGCCGGGAGAGACCCAGTACTTC. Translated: CASSFLAGGPGETQYF. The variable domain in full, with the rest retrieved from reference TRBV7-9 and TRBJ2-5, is DTGVSQNPRHKITKRGQNVTFRCDPISEHNRLYWYRQTLGQGPEFLTYFQNEAQLEKSRLLSDRFSAERPKGSFSTLEIQRTEQGDSAMYLCASSFLAGGPGETQYFGPGTRLLVL.

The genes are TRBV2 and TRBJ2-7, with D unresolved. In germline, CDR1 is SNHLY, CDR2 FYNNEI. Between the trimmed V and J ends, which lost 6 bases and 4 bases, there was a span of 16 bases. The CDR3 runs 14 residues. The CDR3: CASRVRQTGYEQYF. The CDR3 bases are TGTGCCAGCAGGGTGAGGCAGACCGGATACGAGCAGTACTTC. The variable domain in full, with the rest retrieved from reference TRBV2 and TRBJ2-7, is EPEVTQTPSHQVTQMGQEVILRCVPISNHLYFYWYRQILGQKVEFLVSFYNNEISEKSEIFDDQFSVERPDGSNFTLKIRSTKLEDSAMYFCASRVRQTGYEQYFGPGTRLTVT.

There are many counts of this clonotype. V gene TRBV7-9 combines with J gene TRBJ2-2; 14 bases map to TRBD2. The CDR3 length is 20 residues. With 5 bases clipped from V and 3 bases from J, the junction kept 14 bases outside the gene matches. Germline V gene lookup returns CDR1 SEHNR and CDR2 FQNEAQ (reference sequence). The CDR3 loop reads CASSAPWGLAGVEDTGELFF. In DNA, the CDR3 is TGTGCCAGCAGCGCCCCTTGGGGACTAGCGGGAGTAGAGGACACCGGGGAGCTGTTTTTT.

CDR3 nucleotide sequence: TGCAGTGGCGAGCTCCCGGGACAGTTGGGCGAGCAGTACTTC. Protein sequence: CSGELPGQLGEQYF. The rearrangement uses TRBV20-1 and TRBJ2-7, with TRBD1 identical over 7 bases. Trimming removed 7 bases from V and 6 bases from J; junction bases left unmatched: 15. The CDR3 runs 14 residues. Germline V gene lookup returns CDR1 DFQATT and CDR2 SNEGSKA (reference sequence).

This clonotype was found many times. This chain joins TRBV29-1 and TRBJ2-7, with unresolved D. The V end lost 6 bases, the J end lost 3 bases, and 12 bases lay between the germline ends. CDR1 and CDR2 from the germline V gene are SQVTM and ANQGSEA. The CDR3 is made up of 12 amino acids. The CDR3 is CSVNDGFYEQYF. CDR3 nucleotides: TGCAGCGTGAACGACGGCTTCTACGAGCAGTACTTC.

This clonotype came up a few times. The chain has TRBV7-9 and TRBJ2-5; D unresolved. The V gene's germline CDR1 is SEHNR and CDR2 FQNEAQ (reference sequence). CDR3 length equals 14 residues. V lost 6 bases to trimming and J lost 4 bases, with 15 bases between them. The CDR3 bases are TGTGCCAGCAGTTACTCTTCCGGCCGAGAGACCCAGTACTTC. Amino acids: CASSYSSGRETQYF.

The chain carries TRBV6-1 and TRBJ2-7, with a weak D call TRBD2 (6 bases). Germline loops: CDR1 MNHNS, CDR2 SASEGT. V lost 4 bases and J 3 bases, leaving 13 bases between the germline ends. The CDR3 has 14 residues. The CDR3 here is CASSAGTYDYEQYF. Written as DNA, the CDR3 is TGTGCCAGCAGTGCCGGGACTTATGACTACGAGCAGTACTTC.

CDR3 protein: CASSSGTDNYGYTF. The CDR3 bases are TGTGCCAGCAGCTCCGGGACAGATAACTATGGCTACACCTTC. The genes are TRBV12-3 or TRBV12-4 and TRBJ1-2; 7 nucleotides align to TRBD1. The CDR3 totals 14 residues. The V and J ends lost 6 bases and 1 base, in that order; junction bases with no gene match: 5.

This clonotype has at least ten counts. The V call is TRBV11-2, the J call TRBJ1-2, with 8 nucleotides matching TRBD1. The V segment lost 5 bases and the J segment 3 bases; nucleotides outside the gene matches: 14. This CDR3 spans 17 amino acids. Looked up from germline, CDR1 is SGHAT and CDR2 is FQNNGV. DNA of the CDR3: TGTGCCAGCAGCCGCACCTCCGGGACAGGACAAGACTATGGCTACACCTTC. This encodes CASSRTSGTGQDYGYTF.

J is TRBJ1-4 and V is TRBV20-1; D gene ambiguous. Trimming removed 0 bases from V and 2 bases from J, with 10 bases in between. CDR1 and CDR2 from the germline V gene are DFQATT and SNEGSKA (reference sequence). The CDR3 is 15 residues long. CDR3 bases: TGCAGTGCTAGAGATTTACGTGGGACTAATGAAAAACTGTTTTTT. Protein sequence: CSARDLRGTNEKLFF.

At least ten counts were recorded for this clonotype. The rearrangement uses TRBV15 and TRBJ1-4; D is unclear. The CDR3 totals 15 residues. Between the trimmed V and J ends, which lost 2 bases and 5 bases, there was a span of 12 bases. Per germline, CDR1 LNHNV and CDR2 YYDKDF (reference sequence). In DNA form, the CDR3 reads TGTGCCACCAGCAGACGCCATGGACGGAATGAAAAACTGTTTTTT. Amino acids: CATSRRHGRNEKLFF.

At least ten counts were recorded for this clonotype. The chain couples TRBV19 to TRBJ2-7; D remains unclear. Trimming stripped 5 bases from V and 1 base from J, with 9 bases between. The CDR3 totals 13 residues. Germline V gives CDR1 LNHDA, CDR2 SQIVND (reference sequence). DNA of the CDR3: TGTGCCAGTAGTCCCTGGGGTTCCTACGAGCAGTACTTC. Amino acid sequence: CASSPWGSYEQYF.